One sample yielded the 25 T cell receptor beta chains listed below, sequenced in a study of vaccination effects on CD4 cells after COVID-19 (dated 2022 in TCRdb). These receptors are not linked to any known antigen. After around ten days of culture, CD4+ T cells were isolated with the EasySep CD4+ T cell isolation kit. Each participant got two doses of an mRNA SARS-CoV-2 vaccine, either BNT162b2 or mRNA-1273. Library method: the immunoSEQ multiplex PCR assay. This immuneACCESS table, as held by TCRdb, lists in-frame sequences with V and J called but not all clones. Of the missing ones, under half trace to an unresolved V gene in checked studies; the others have no known cause. The sample table contains fewer than 75,000 clones; only one count was recorded for roughly 80% of them. The ten largest clones represent more than 2% of the sample. The sample was CD4+ T cells from PBMCs cultured without peptide, taken after COVID-19 vaccination. Receptor source: a human donor who received a COVID-19 vaccine.

The rearrangement joins TRBV5-1 to TRBJ1-1; TRBD1 agrees at 9 bases. The ends lost 5 bases at V and 4 bases at J; junction bases unmatched: 9. From germline, CDR1 is SGHRS and CDR2 YFSETQ. The CDR3 extends over 15 amino acids. The CDR3 spells CASRKPGQGGTEAFF. DNA for the CDR3: TGCGCCAGCAGGAAACCGGGACAGGGCGGCACTGAAGCTTTCTTT.

The V gene is TRBV7-2, the J gene TRBJ1-6, with a tentative D call TRBD1 (6 bases). Germline values: CDR1 SGHTA, CDR2 FQGNSA. The ends were cut back, 1 base at V and 3 bases at J, with 10 bases in the middle. The CDR3 has 16 residues. CDR3 DNA: TGTGCCAGCAGCTTAGGCGGACAGCTCTATAATTCACCCCTCCACTTT. Protein product: CASSLGGQLYNSPLHF.

The chain recombines TRBV11-2 with TRBJ1-2; 7 bases map to TRBD1. In germline, CDR1 is SGHAT, CDR2 FQNNGV. This CDR3 comprises 16 residues. J lost 4 bases, V lost 4 bases, and 12 bases had no gene match. CDR3 residues: CASSSLDREQAYGYTF. The CDR3 DNA reads TGTGCCAGCAGCTCCCTCGACAGGGAACAGGCCTATGGCTACACCTTC.

This clone was recorded only once. The CDR3 protein is CASLGAGANVLTF. CDR3 DNA: TGTGCCAGCTTAGGCGCTGGGGCCAACGTCCTGACTTTC. J is TRBJ2-6 and V is TRBV6-5; no firm D call. Trimming took off 8 bases at V and 2 bases at J, with 7 bases between the two ends. The CDR3 covers 13 residues. Germline V gene lookup returns CDR1 MNHEY and CDR2 SVGAGI.

The chain links TRBV27 to TRBJ1-5; 9 bases line up with TRBD1. CDR1 is MNHEY, CDR2 SMNVEV, per germline (reference sequence). The CDR3 is 17 residues long. The V segment lost 6 bases and the J segment 0 bases; nucleotides outside the gene matches: 9. CDR3 protein: CASSRLDRGLSNQPQHF. The DNA for the CDR3 is TGTGCCAGCAGCCGCCTGGACAGGGGACTTAGCAATCAGCCCCAGCATTTT.

V is TRBV11-3 and J is TRBJ2-1; D is perhaps TRBD1 (7 bases). The germline gives CDR1 SGHNT, CDR2 YENEEA. CDR3 length: 13 amino acids. V was trimmed by 0 bases and J by 13 bases, leaving 13 bases between them. The DNA for the CDR3 is TGTGCCAGCAGCTTAGATCCAGGGGGGCCCCAGTTCTTC. Protein: CASSLDPGGPQFF.

The V and J genes are TRBV24-1 and TRBJ1-5; D perhaps matches TRBD1 (5 bases). The germline CDR1 and CDR2 sequences are KGHDR and SFDVKD. CDR3 length: 12 residues. V was pared by 9 bases and J by 8 bases, with 13 bases between. The CDR3 protein is CATGDGHKPQHF. The CDR3 DNA is TGTGCCACCGGGGATGGACATAAGCCCCAGCATTTT.

The DNA of the CDR3 is TGTGCCAGCACCCTAGCGGTCCCCTACGAGCAGTACGTC. Amino acid sequence: CASTLAVPYEQYV. The gene calls are TRBV2 and TRBJ2-7; 7 nucleotides agree with TRBD2. CDR1 SNHLY and CDR2 FYNNEI come from the germline V gene. The ends lost 7 bases at V and 2 bases at J; junction bases unmatched: 5. CDR3 length equals 13 residues.

The chain uses TRBV18 and TRBJ1-1; D gene ambiguous. Trimming removed 5 bases at V and 2 bases at J, with 9 bases between. The length of the CDR3 is 13 residues. The germline V gene has CDR1 KGHSH and CDR2 LQKENI. The CDR3 here is CASSDTINTEAFF. The CDR3 DNA sequence: TGTGCCAGCTCAGACACCATCAACACTGAAGCTTTCTTT.

V usage is TRBV5-5 and J usage is TRBJ2-7; D is tentatively TRBD1 or TRBD2 (5 bases each). Germline-derived CDR1 and CDR2 are SGHKS and YYEKEE (reference sequence). The CDR3 runs to 15 residues. V was trimmed by 0 bases and J by 2 bases, leaving 12 bases between them. The CDR3 coding sequence is TGTGCCAGCAGCTTGGTCTCCGGGGCTACCTACGAGCAGTACGTC. It yields the protein CASSLVSGATYEQYV.

The gene calls are TRBV9 and TRBJ1-2; D is ambiguous. The CDR3 has 12 residues. Trimming stripped 5 bases from V and 6 bases from J, with 11 bases between. Per the germline V gene, CDR1 is SGDLS and CDR2 is YYNGEE. The CDR3 sequence: CASRKVGNGYTF. DNA for the CDR3: TGTGCCAGCAGAAAAGTGGGGAATGGCTACACCTTC.

The chain carries TRBV9 and TRBJ2-5; 8 bases agree with TRBD2. The CDR3 runs 15 residues. J lost 5 bases, V lost 3 bases, and 9 bases had no gene match. Germline values: CDR1 SGDLS, CDR2 YYNGEE. The chain's CDR3 is CASSAQLAAGETQYF. In nucleotides, the CDR3 is TGTGCCAGCAGCGCTCAACTAGCGGCCGGGGAGACCCAGTACTTC.

V and J are TRBV14 and TRBJ1-3; D uncertain. Germline CDR1 is SGHDN and CDR2 is FVKESK. The CDR3 has 15 amino acids. Deletions cut 4 bases from V and 0 bases from J, with 10 bases between. The chain's CDR3 is CASSPGLNSGNTIYF. Here the CDR3 DNA reads TGTGCCAGCAGCCCCGGACTGAACTCTGGAAACACCATATATTTT.

The chain is built from TRBV7-2 and TRBJ1-1; TRBD1 aligns across 7 bases. Germline V gives CDR1 SGHTA, CDR2 FQGNSA. This CDR3 region has 15 residues. Unmatched junction bases numbered 6, after V lost 5 bases and J lost 0 bases. DNA of the CDR3: TGTGCCAGCAGCCCCCCACAGGGGATGAACACTGAAGCTTTCTTT. Residues: CASSPPQGMNTEAFF.

The count of this clone is one. This chain connects TRBV24-1 to TRBJ2-1; 7 nucleotides agree with TRBD1. V lost 5 bases, J lost 0 bases, and 6 bases stayed unmatched. Germline V CDR1 and CDR2: KGHDR, SFDVKD. The CDR3 totals 16 residues. The DNA for the CDR3 is TGTGCCACCAGTGGTACGACAGGGATCTCCTACAATGAGCAGTTCTTC. The encoded protein is CATSGTTGISYNEQFF.

The rearrangement links TRBV3-1 (or the pseudogene TRBV3-2) to TRBJ1-1; D call uncertain. Germline lookup yields CDR1 LGHDT and CDR2 YNNKEL (reference sequence). Deletions cut 2 bases from V and 5 bases from J, with 9 bases between. The CDR3 has 13 residues. For the CDR3, the DNA is TGTGCCAGCAGCCAAATGGGAGGGACTGAAGCTTTCTTT. It specifies CASSQMGGTEAFF.

The J gene is TRBJ1-4, the V gene TRBV5-1; 7 nucleotides agree with TRBD1. The CDR3 has 16 residues. Looked up from germline, CDR1 is SGHRS and CDR2 is YFSETQ. V lost 1 base and J lost 0; bases outside the gene matches: 3. The CDR3 is CASSLLGGTTNEKLFF. As DNA, the CDR3 is TGCGCCAGCAGCTTGTTAGGGGGCACAACTAATGAAAAACTGTTTTTT.

The V gene is TRBV7-2, the J gene TRBJ2-1, with 14 bases aligning to TRBD2. CDR1 is SGHTA, CDR2 FQGNSA, per germline. Trimming cost V 1 base and J 6 bases; bases outside gene matches: 5. The CDR3 covers 17 residues. The CDR3 sequence: CASSLVIGLAGGNEQFF. The CDR3 bases are TGTGCCAGCAGCTTAGTCATAGGACTAGCGGGGGGCAATGAGCAGTTCTTC.

The rearrangement links TRBV29-1 to TRBJ2-5, with 8 bases lining up with TRBD1. From germline, CDR1 is SQVTM and CDR2 ANQGSEA. The V gene end was trimmed by 1 base and the J gene end by 4 bases; junction bases not matched to a gene: 8. This CDR3 is built from 15 residues. This CDR3 is CSVEGTGMFGETQYF. The DNA for the CDR3 is TGCAGCGTTGAAGGGACAGGGATGTTTGGAGAGACCCAGTACTTC.

A single count supports this clone. The gene calls are TRBV27 and TRBJ2-6, with D possibly TRBD2 on 5 matching bases. The CDR3 has 19 amino acids. V was shortened by 0 bases and J by 3 bases, with 18 bases between the two germline ends. The germline V gene encodes CDR1 MNHEY and CDR2 SMNVEV (reference sequence). CDR3 sequence reads: CASSLSVRGRASGANVLTF. The CDR3 region has the DNA TGTGCCAGCAGTTTATCCGTTCGGGGTCGGGCAAGTGGGGCCAACGTCCTGACTTTC.

The rearrangement links TRBV14 to TRBJ2-2; D ambiguous. V was cut by 1 base and J by 3 bases, with 6 bases left in between. The CDR3 has 14 amino acids. CDR1 is SGHDN and CDR2 is FVKESK in the germline V gene. For the CDR3, the DNA is TGTGCCAGCAGCCAAGCTCAGTACACCGGGGAGCTGTTTTTT. Translating gives CASSQAQYTGELFF.

This chain connects TRBV18 to TRBJ2-3, with 7 nucleotides matching TRBD2. After removal of 1 base from V and 2 bases from J, the junction contained 3 bases not matched to a gene. Germline loops: CDR1 KGHSH, CDR2 LQKENI. The CDR3 spans 15 residues. This CDR3 is CASSPRGGSTDTQYF. As DNA, the CDR3 is TGTGCCAGCTCACCACGGGGGGGGTCCACAGATACGCAGTATTTT.

This clone was seen more than once but under ten times. The chain has TRBV7-9 and TRBJ1-2, with 7 bases lining up with TRBD1. CDR1 and CDR2 from the germline V gene are SEHNR and FQNEAQ (reference sequence). The CDR3 has 14 amino acids. Germline trimming cut 1 base from V and 5 bases from J; bases unmatched to any gene: 4. CDR3 sequence: CASSLEAGGYGYTF. The CDR3 DNA follows: TGTGCCAGCAGCTTAGAGGCAGGGGGGTATGGCTACACCTTC.

The chain uses TRBV6-5 and TRBJ1-1; TRBD1 aligns across 8 bases. The CDR3 runs 14 residues. Germline values: CDR1 MNHEY, CDR2 SVGAGI. V trimming: 7 bases; J trimming: 5 bases; junction bases outside the gene matches: 9. Here the CDR3 reads CASTTSTGGTEAFF. CDR3 nucleotide sequence: TGTGCCAGCACCACTTCCACAGGGGGTACTGAAGCTTTCTTT.

The chain joins TRBV2 to TRBJ1-1, with 8 positions matching TRBD1. The V segment lost 3 bases and the J segment 0 bases; nucleotides outside the gene matches: 3. Per germline, CDR1 SNHLY and CDR2 FYNNEI. This CDR3 is 15 amino acids long. The CDR3 loop is CASSDQGAMNTEAFF. CDR3 in DNA: TGTGCCAGCAGTGATCAGGGGGCAATGAACACTGAAGCTTTCTTT. Full variable domain (outside the CDR3, taken from reference TRBV2 and TRBJ1-1): EPEVTQTPSHQVTQMGQEVILRCVPISNHLYFYWYRQILGQKVEFLVSFYNNEISEKSEIFDDQFSVERPDGSNFTLKIRSTKLEDSAMYFCASSDQGAMNTEAFFGQGTRLTVV.